The clone carrying this T cell receptor (beta chain) was found a few times. The target antigen is unknown. This sample was taken from a study of CD8+CD57+ T cells in acquired aplastic anemia. Background on the study: Sorted cells (CD4+ and CD8+) yielded DNA amounts that averaged approximately 3.1 ug.

For CDR3 and TCR beta VDJ profiling, genomic DNA was the template used. TCRdb recomputed calls from the reads with MiXCR, one row per CDR3 protein. The sample comprises about 110,000 distinct CDR3 sequences, 40% to 65% of which are singletons, and roughly 30% rests with the top ten. Germline CDR1 MGHDK, CDR2 SYGVNS. This CDR3 is built from 14 residues. Trimming stripped 3 bases from V and 2 bases from J, with 5 bases between. Study-level findings and limits: Simpson's diversity of CD8+ cells was not significantly different in patients compared with controls.

The V call is TRBV25-1, the J call TRBJ1-6; D is uncertain. Sequenced sample: sorted CD4+, CD8+, or CD8+CD57+ T cells (not recorded which) from PBMCs. This receptor was identified in a human donor in good health, serving as a control. CDR3 residues: CASSDGTYNSPLHF. The CDR3 DNA sequence: TGTGCCAGCAGTGATGGGACCTATAATTCACCCCTCCACTTT.